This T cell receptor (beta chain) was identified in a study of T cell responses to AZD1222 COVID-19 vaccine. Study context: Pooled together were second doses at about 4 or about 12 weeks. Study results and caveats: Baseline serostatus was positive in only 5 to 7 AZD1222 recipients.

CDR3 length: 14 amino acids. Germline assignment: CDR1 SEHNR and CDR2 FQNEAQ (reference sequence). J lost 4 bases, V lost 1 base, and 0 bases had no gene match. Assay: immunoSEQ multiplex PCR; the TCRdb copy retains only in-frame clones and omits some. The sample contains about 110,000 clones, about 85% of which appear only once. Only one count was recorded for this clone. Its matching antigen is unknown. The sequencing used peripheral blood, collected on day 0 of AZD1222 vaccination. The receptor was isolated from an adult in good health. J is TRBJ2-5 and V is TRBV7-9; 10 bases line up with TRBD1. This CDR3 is CASSLGTGGETQYF. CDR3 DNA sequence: TGTGCCAGCAGCTTAGGGACAGGGGGAGAGACCCAGTACTTC. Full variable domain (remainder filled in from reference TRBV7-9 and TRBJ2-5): DTGVSQNPRHKITKRGQNVTFRCDPISEHNRLYWYRQTLGQGPEFLTYFQNEAQLEKSRLLSDRFSAERPKGSFSTLEIQRTEQGDSAMYLCASSLGTGGETQYFGPGTRLLVL.